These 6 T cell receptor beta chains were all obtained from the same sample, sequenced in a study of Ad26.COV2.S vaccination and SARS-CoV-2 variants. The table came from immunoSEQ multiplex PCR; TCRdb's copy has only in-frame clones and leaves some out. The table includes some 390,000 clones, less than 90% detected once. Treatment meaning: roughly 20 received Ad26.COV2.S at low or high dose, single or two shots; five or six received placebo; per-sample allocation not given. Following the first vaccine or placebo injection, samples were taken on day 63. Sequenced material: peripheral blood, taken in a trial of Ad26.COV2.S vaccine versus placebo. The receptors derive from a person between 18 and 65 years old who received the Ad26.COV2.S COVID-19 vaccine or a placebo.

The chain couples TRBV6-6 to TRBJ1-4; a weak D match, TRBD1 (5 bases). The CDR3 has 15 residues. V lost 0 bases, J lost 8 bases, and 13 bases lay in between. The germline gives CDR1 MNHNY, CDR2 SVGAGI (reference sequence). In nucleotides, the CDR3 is TGTGCCAGCAGTTACTCGAGAGGGGTCGGGGAAAAACTGTTTTTT. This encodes CASSYSRGVGEKLFF.

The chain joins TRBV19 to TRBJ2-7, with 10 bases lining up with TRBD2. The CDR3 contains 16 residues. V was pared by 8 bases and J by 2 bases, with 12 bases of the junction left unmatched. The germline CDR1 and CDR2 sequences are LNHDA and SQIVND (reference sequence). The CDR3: CASSPRTSGDTYEQYF. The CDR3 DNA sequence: TGTGCCAGTTCGCCTCGGACTAGCGGAGATACCTACGAGCAGTACTTC.

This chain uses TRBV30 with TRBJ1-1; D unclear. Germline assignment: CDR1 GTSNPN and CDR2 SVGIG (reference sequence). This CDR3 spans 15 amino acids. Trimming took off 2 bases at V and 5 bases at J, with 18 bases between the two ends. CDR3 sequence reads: CAWSTRDSRVTEAFF. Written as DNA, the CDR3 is TGTGCCTGGAGTACCCGCGATAGTCGAGTGACTGAAGCTTTCTTT.

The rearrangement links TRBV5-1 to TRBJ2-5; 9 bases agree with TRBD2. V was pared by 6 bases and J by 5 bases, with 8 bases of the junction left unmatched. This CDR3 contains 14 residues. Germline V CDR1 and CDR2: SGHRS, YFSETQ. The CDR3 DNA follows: TGCGCCAGCAACGAAGCGGGGGGCCAGGAGACCCAGTACTTC. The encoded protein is CASNEAGGQETQYF.

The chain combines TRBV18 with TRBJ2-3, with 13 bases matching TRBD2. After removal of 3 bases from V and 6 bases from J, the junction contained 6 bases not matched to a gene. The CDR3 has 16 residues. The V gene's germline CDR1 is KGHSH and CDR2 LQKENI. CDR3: CASSPGLAGVADTQYF. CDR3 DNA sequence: TGTGCCAGCTCACCCGGACTAGCGGGGGTGGCCGATACGCAGTATTTT.

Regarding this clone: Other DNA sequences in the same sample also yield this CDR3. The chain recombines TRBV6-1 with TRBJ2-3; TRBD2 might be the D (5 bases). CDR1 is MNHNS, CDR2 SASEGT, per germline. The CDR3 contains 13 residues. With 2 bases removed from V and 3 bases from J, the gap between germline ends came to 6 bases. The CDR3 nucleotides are TGTGCCAGCAGTGAACGGGGAACAGATACGCAGTATTTT. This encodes CASSERGTDTQYF.